This is a list of T cell receptor beta chains from one sample in a study of CD8 T cells in Susac syndrome. TCRdb analysed the immunoSEQ multiplex PCR reads with MiXCR anew, one entry per CDR3 protein. The profile shows over 100,000 distinct CDR3 sequences, 96% of them singletons. Sequencing used CD4+ T cells from PBMCs. These receptors were obtained from a human donor with Susac syndrome. Both conserved end residues are part of each CDR3. D genes are given only for firm matches. Clone size is stated in some rows and not others, as once, few, many or a class when expanded.

size: .; J: TRBJ1-2; V: TRBV20-1; D: .; DNA: TGCAGTGCTAGTCGTGGGGAGGGTGGCTACACCTTC; CDR3: CSASRGEGGYTF
size: .; J: TRBJ2-5; V: TRBV29-1; D: .; DNA: TGCAGCGTGGGCCGAGGGGGGACAGAAGAGACCCAGTACTTC; CDR3: CSVGRGGTEETQYF
size: .; J: TRBJ2-7; V: TRBV4-3; D: TRBD2; DNA: TGCGCCAGCAGTTCCCGGACTAGCAAGAATTCCGAGCAGTACTTC; CDR3: CASSSRTSKNSEQYF
size: .; J: TRBJ2-2; V: TRBV9; D: .; DNA: TGTGCCAGCAGCCCCCTTACGAACACCGGGGAGCTGTTTTTT; CDR3: CASSPLTNTGELFF
size: .; J: TRBJ2-5; V: TRBV7-9; D: .; DNA: TGTGCCAGCAGCTCAGGGGCTTCCTCACAAGAGACCCAGTACTTC; CDR3: CASSSGASSQETQYF
size: .; J: TRBJ1-1; V: TRBV12-3/TRBV12-4; D: TRBD1; DNA: TGTGCCAGCAGTATTCGACAGGGGAACGCTGAAGCTTTCTTT; CDR3: CASSIRQGNAEAFF
size: once; J: TRBJ2-5; V: TRBV11-2; D: .; DNA: TGTGCCAGCAGCTTAGTCCCAGGCTGGCAAGAGACCCAGTACTTC; CDR3: CASSLVPGWQETQYF
size: .; J: TRBJ2-3; V: TRBV29-1; D: TRBD2; DNA: TGCAGCCTCCGGAGGAGACTAGCAAGGGATACGCAGTATTTT; CDR3: CSLRRRLARDTQYF
size: .; J: TRBJ1-1; V: TRBV29-1; D: .; DNA: TGCAGCGCCTTTGGCGGTTTGAACACTGAAGCTTTCTTT; CDR3: CSAFGGLNTEAFF
size: .; J: TRBJ2-2; V: TRBV7-2; D: .; DNA: TGTGCCAGCAGCTCTCAGGGTGATGCCGGGGAGCTGTTTTTT; CDR3: CASSSQGDAGELFF
size: .; J: TRBJ2-5; V: TRBV7-8; D: TRBD2; DNA: TGTGCCAGCTGTCCAGGGACTAGCGGGAGGGGGTACCAAGAGACCCAGTACTTC; CDR3: CASCPGTSGRGYQETQYF
size: .; J: TRBJ2-3; V: TRBV20-1; D: TRBD2; DNA: TGCAGTGCGCCTAGCGGGGCTAGCACAGATACGCAGTATTTT; CDR3: CSAPSGASTDTQYF
size: .; J: TRBJ1-2; V: TRBV20-1; D: .; DNA: TGCAGTGCTCACAGGGAGGACTATGGCTACACCTTC; CDR3: CSAHREDYGYTF
size: .; J: TRBJ2-5; V: TRBV20-1; D: TRBD1; DNA: TGCAGTGCTAGATCGACAGGGATGGAGACCCAGTACTTC; CDR3: CSARSTGMETQYF
size: .; J: TRBJ2-2; V: TRBV2; D: TRBD1; DNA: TGTGCCAGCAGACCTACAGGGGGCATCGGGGAGCTGTTTTTT; CDR3: CASRPTGGIGELFF
size: .; J: TRBJ2-6; V: TRBV5-1; D: TRBD2; DNA: TGCGCCAGCAGCTCGACTAGCGGGAGAACAGGGGCCAACGTCCTGACTTTC; CDR3: CASSSTSGRTGANVLTF
size: .; J: TRBJ2-1; V: TRBV7-2; D: .; DNA: TGTGCCAGCAGCTTAGAACAGTCCTACAATGAGCAGTTCTTC; CDR3: CASSLEQSYNEQFF
size: .; J: TRBJ2-6; V: TRBV5-1; D: .; DNA: TGCGCCAGCAGCTCTACAGGGTACTCTGGGGCCAACGTCCTGACTTTC; CDR3: CASSSTGYSGANVLTF
size: .; J: TRBJ1-1; V: TRBV3-1; D: .; DNA: TGTGCCAGCAGCCTCCGACAGTCGAACACTGAAGCTTTCTTT; CDR3: CASSLRQSNTEAFF
size: .; J: TRBJ2-1; V: TRBV7-9; D: TRBD2; DNA: TGTGCCAGCAGCTCGAGCGGGAGGGGGGGCGAGCAGTTCTTC; CDR3: CASSSSGRGGEQFF
size: .; J: TRBJ2-1; V: TRBV7-2; D: .; DNA: TGTGCCAGCAGCCTCCAGGGGAGCTCCTACAATGAGCAGTTCTTC; CDR3: CASSLQGSSYNEQFF
size: .; J: TRBJ2-7; V: TRBV30; D: TRBD1; DNA: TGTGCCTGGTATCCGGGACAGGGGGCTCACGAGCAGTACTTC; CDR3: CAWYPGQGAHEQYF
size: .; J: TRBJ2-7; V: TRBV28; D: TRBD1; DNA: TGTGCCAGCTTGGGGGACAGTGGGTACGAGCAGTACTTC; CDR3: CASLGDSGYEQYF
size: .; J: TRBJ2-5; V: TRBV7-2; D: .; DNA: TGTGCCAGCAGCGTACCCCGGGACCTAAGAGCGACCCAGTACTTC; CDR3: CASSVPRDLRATQYF
size: .; J: TRBJ1-3; V: TRBV9; D: .; DNA: TGTGCCAGCAGCGTATCCCAGGACCCGAGGTCCGGAAACACCATATATTTT; CDR3: CASSVSQDPRSGNTIYF
size: .; J: TRBJ2-7; V: TRBV25-1; D: .; DNA: TGTGCCAGCAGTGAACCCGGGGCGCGAGGGTACGAGCAGTACTTC; CDR3: CASSEPGARGYEQYF
size: .; J: TRBJ2-3; V: TRBV7-3; D: .; DNA: TGTGCCAGCAGCTTAACGGGCAGGAGTGGAACAGATACGCAGTATTTT; CDR3: CASSLTGRSGTDTQYF
size: .; J: TRBJ1-4; V: TRBV5-1; D: .; DNA: TGCGCCAGCAGCTTCCAGTCGGCTAATGAAAAACTGTTTTTT; CDR3: CASSFQSANEKLFF
size: .; J: TRBJ2-3; V: TRBV18; D: .; DNA: TGTGCCAGCTCACCACTGGGCAGCACAGATACGCAGTATTTT; CDR3: CASSPLGSTDTQYF
size: .; J: TRBJ2-7; V: TRBV20-1; D: .; DNA: TGCAGTGCTAGAGGGGTAGCGGACCCCTACGAGCAGTACTTC; CDR3: CSARGVADPYEQYF